A selection of T cell receptor beta chains follows, all from one sample in a study of cytomegalovirus exposure and HLA in healthy donors. TCRdb's copy holds only in-frame clones and misses some; the assay was immunoSEQ multiplex PCR. The sample has 75,000 to 95,000 clones. Sequencing input: PBMCs. These receptors came from a girl aged 10 to 17 in good health and CMV-seropositive. The CDR3 runs from the conserved cysteine through the conserved F or W. Each record gives: D gene, J gene, V gene, CDR3 protein, CDR3 DNA. The D gene is left open where the match is weak.

NA,TRBJ2-7,TRBV7-9,CASSLVGGERAYEQYF,TGTGCCAGCAGCTTAGTGGGCGGGGAACGCGCCTACGAGCAGTACTTC
TRBD1,TRBJ1-2,TRBV2,CASSERQGGGGYTF,TGTGCCAGCAGTGAACGCCAGGGGGGTGGGGGCTACACCTTC
NA,TRBJ2-5,TRBV6-1,CASSGPHGRVIEETQYF,TGTGCCAGCAGTGGCCCTCACGGTCGGGTAATCGAAGAGACCCAGTACTTC
NA,TRBJ2-5,TRBV7-7,CASSLAIGHRETQYF,TGTGCCAGCAGCTTAGCGATTGGGCACCGGGAGACCCAGTACTTC
NA,TRBJ2-1,TRBV6-5,CASSSGTRVSNEQFF,TGTGCCAGCAGTTCCGGGACTCGCGTCTCCAATGAGCAGTTCTTC
TRBD1,TRBJ1-4,TRBV6-5,CASSYRSAGGREKLFF,TGTGCCAGCAGTTACAGAAGTGCAGGGGGCCGGGAAAAACTGTTTTTT
TRBD1,TRBJ2-3,TRBV30,CAWTTGAKVADTQYF,TGTGCCTGGACGACAGGGGCTAAAGTGGCTGATACGCAGTATTTT
TRBD1,TRBJ1-5,TRBV11-1,CASSLNRDRGRGNQPQHF,TGTGCCAGCAGCTTAAATAGGGACAGGGGGCGCGGCAATCAGCCCCAGCATTTT
NA,TRBJ1-2,TRBV4-3,CASSQDAGLYGYTF,TGCGCCAGCAGCCAAGATGCAGGTCTCTATGGCTACACCTTC
NA,TRBJ2-1,TRBV27,CASRQGSYNEQFF,TGTGCCAGCAGACAGGGCTCCTACAATGAGCAGTTCTTC